Listed below are T cell receptor beta chains from one sample, sequenced in a study of control samples from healthy donors and cancer patients. Using immunoSEQ multiplex PCR, the repertoire was profiled, and TCRdb retains in-frame clones only, with some absent. The table lists 150,000 or so clones, roughly 93% of them singletons. Source material: blood. These receptors were collected from a man aged 18 to 30 in good health. Each CDR3 is given with its conserved first and last residue. D genes are given only for firm matches. Clone size is given for some rows only: seen once, a few or many times, or a class if the clone is expanded.

J gene,V gene,D gene,clone size,CDR3 DNA,CDR3 protein
TRBJ1-2,TRBV30,-,-,TGTGCCTGGAGATTCGCGTCTGGCTACACCTTC,CAWRFASGYTF
TRBJ1-2,TRBV27,-,-,TGTGCCAGCAACTGGGCAGGTAAAGACTATGGCTACACCTTC,CASNWAGKDYGYTF
TRBJ2-3,TRBV9,-,once,TGTGCCAGCAGCCTGAACACAGATACGCAGTATTTT,CASSLNTDTQYF
TRBJ1-2,TRBV6-5,-,-,TGTGCCAGCAGTTATGGGGGAAACTATGGCTACACCTTC,CASSYGGNYGYTF
TRBJ1-1,TRBV12-5,-,-,TGTGCTAGTGGTTTGGTACACCCTAAGCCTCGGACAGCTCTGGGAATGAACACTGAAGCTTTCTTT,CASGLVHPKPRTALGMNTEAFF
TRBJ2-1,TRBV7-2,-,-,TGTGCCAGCTGGGACGGGGGTTCCTACAATGAGCAGTTCTTC,CASWDGGSYNEQFF
TRBJ2-7,TRBV6-2/TRBV6-3,-,-,TGTGCCAGCAGTGATGCCGTGATTTCTAGGGAGCAGTACTTC,CASSDAVISREQYF
TRBJ1-1,TRBV7-9,TRBD1,-,TGTGCCAGCAGCTCCTGGGGAGGGGACAGAGACACTGAAGCTTTCTTT,CASSSWGGDRDTEAFF
TRBJ1-1,TRBV29-1,TRBD1,-,TGCAGCGCCGGGACAGGAAACACTGAAGCTTTCTTT,CSAGTGNTEAFF
TRBJ1-3,TRBV18,-,once,TGTGCCAGCTCACCCTCCAGGGAAGGAAACACCATATATTTT,CASSPSREGNTIYF
TRBJ1-4,TRBV18,-,-,TGTGCCAGCTCACAAAACAAGGGAACGGCTAATGAAAAACTGTTTTTT,CASSQNKGTANEKLFF
TRBJ2-2,TRBV7-9,-,-,TGTGCCAGCAGCTTTGTTGGCCTCCTTGGCACCGGGGAGCTGTTTTTT,CASSFVGLLGTGELFF
TRBJ2-1,TRBV11-3,TRBD2,-,TGTGCCAGCAGCGTGACTAGCGGGAATTACAATGAGCAGTTCTTC,CASSVTSGNYNEQFF
TRBJ2-7,TRBV6-6,TRBD1,-,TGTGCCAGCAGGAGGACAGGGTCCTACGAGCAGTACTTC,CASRRTGSYEQYF
TRBJ1-3,TRBV3-1/TRBV3-2,-,-,TGTGCCAGCAGCCAGGCAGGGGCTGGAAACACCATATATTTT,CASSQAGAGNTIYF
TRBJ2-7,TRBV7-9,-,-,TGTGCCAGCAGCTTAGAGTCCAGGTTTGCCTACGAGCAGTACTTC,CASSLESRFAYEQYF
TRBJ2-5,TRBV24-1,-,-,TGTGCCACCAGTGACGGTGAGACCCAGTACTTC,CATSDGETQYF
TRBJ2-1,TRBV24-1,TRBD1,-,TGTGCCACCAGTGAAACAGGGGGATTCCATGAGCAGTTCTTC,CATSETGGFHEQFF
TRBJ1-6,TRBV9,-,-,TGTGCCAGCAGCGTAAAAAGGTCCGCACCCCTCCACTTT,CASSVKRSAPLHF
TRBJ2-5,TRBV6-1,TRBD2,-,TGTGCCAGCAGTGAAGGGAAGTTTGGGACTATGAAGACCCAGTACTTC,CASSEGKFGTMKTQYF
TRBJ2-1,TRBV7-9,TRBD1,-,TGTGCCAGCAGCTATGGGACAGGGAATACTGAGCAGTTCTTC,CASSYGTGNTEQFF
TRBJ1-1,TRBV7-6,-,-,TGTGCCAGCAGCTCCCTAACCGGGGTGCACACTGAAGCTTTCTTT,CASSSLTGVHTEAFF
TRBJ2-7,TRBV29-1,-,-,TGCAGCGTTGGGGATACCGGGACAACGCTCTACGAGCAGTACTTC,CSVGDTGTTLYEQYF
TRBJ2-5,TRBV3-1/TRBV3-2,TRBD2,-,TGTGCCAGCAGCCCAGGGACTAGCGGGAGTTTCTTCTACTTC,CASSPGTSGSFFYF
TRBJ2-1,TRBV7-9,TRBD2,few,TGTGCCAGCAGCTTAGTTCTAGCGGGGGACAATGAGCAGTTCTTC,CASSLVLAGDNEQFF
TRBJ1-2,TRBV19,-,once,TGTGCCAGTAGTATTTACCTGACCCGGACATCATGGCAGGACGATGGCTACACCTTC,CASSIYLTRTSWQDDGYTF
TRBJ2-7,TRBV2,TRBD2,-,TGTGCCAGCAGGAGGACACTAGCGGCACTCTACGAGCAGTACTTC,CASRRTLAALYEQYF
TRBJ2-7,TRBV5-6,TRBD1,-,TGTGCCAGCAGCGGGGACAGGGTAAAATGGGGATTC,CASSGDRVKWGF
TRBJ2-7,TRBV5-8,TRBD2,once,TGTGCCAGCAGCGCGGGGGGCCCCCACGAGCAGTACTTC,CASSAGGPHEQYF
TRBJ2-1,TRBV4-2,-,-,TGTGCCAGCAGCCAAGATGGGCAGGGTGAGCAGTTCTTC,CASSQDGQGEQFF
TRBJ2-2,TRBV7-2,TRBD2,-,TGTGCCAGCAGCTCAGGCGGGGGGCTAACGAACACCGGGGAGCTGTTTTTT,CASSSGGGLTNTGELFF
TRBJ1-1,TRBV28,-,once,TGTGCCAGCAGTAGTCCACAGGTTACTGAAGCTTTCTTT,CASSSPQVTEAFF
TRBJ2-7,TRBV29-1,-,-,TGCAGCGCCCTGCTCGGATCGGGAGCCTACGAGCAGTACTTC,CSALLGSGAYEQYF
TRBJ1-5,TRBV27,-,-,TGTGCCAGCAGAGTATCGAGTTATAGCAATCAGCCCCAGCATTTT,CASRVSSYSNQPQHF
TRBJ1-2,TRBV30,-,-,TGTGCCTGGAGTGTACAGATACTCGATGGCTACACCTTC,CAWSVQILDGYTF
TRBJ2-7,TRBV30,TRBD1,once,TGTGCCTGGAGTGAGCTCGAGACAGGGGCCGAGCAGTACTTC,CAWSELETGAEQYF
TRBJ2-1,TRBV3-1/TRBV3-2,TRBD2,-,TGTGCCAGCAGACCCGGGACTAGCGTTTACAATGAGCAGTTCTTC,CASRPGTSVYNEQFF
TRBJ1-4,TRBV10-3,TRBD1,-,TGTGCCATCAGCGACAGGGGAGTTACAGCTAATGAAAAACTGTTTTTT,CAISDRGVTANEKLFF
TRBJ2-1,TRBV24-1,-,-,TGTGCCACCAGTGATCCCGGAAGGGCGACTTCCGCCCGGTCCTACAATGAGCAGTTCTTC,CATSDPGRATSARSYNEQFF
TRBJ2-3,TRBV9,-,-,TGTGCCAGCAGCGTAGACCAGCCCTCCACAGATACGCAGTATTTT,CASSVDQPSTDTQYF
TRBJ2-4,TRBV4-1,TRBD1,-,TGCGCCAGCAGCCAGATCGTTGGGTCAGGGGGAAACATTCAGTACTTC,CASSQIVGSGGNIQYF
TRBJ2-7,TRBV7-8,-,-,TGTGCCAGCAGCTTAGCGGGGGGCAGCCTCACCTACGAGCAGTACTTC,CASSLAGGSLTYEQYF
TRBJ2-1,TRBV28,-,-,TGTGCCAGCAGTTTTACGGAAAGCTCCTACAATGAGCAGTTCTTC,CASSFTESSYNEQFF
TRBJ2-7,TRBV5-4,-,-,TGTGCCAGCAGCTTAAGTACTCCCCGTGGGTTCGAGCAGTACTTC,CASSLSTPRGFEQYF
TRBJ2-5,TRBV18,-,-,TGTGCCAGCTCACCCCGAGGAGAGCAAGAGACCCAGTACTTC,CASSPRGEQETQYF